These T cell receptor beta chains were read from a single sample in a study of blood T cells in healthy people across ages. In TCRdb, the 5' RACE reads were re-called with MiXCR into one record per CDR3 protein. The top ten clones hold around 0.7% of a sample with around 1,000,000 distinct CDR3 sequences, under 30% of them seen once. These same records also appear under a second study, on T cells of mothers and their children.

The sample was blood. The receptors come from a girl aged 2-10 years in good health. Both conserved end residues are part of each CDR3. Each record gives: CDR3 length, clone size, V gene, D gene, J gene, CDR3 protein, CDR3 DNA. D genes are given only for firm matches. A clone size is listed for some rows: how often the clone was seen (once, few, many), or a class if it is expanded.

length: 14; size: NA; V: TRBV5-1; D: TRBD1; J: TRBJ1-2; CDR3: CASSLSTGSYGYTF; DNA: TGCGCCAGCAGCCTTTCGACAGGGAGCTATGGCTACACCTTC
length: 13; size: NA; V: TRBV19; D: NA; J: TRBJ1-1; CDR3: CASSFVPGTEAFF; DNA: TGTGCCAGTAGTTTTGTCCCGGGGACTGAAGCTTTCTTT
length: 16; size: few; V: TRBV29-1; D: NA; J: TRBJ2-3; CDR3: CSVEGVQGGGTDTQYF; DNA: TGCAGCGTTGAAGGTGTGCAGGGGGGAGGCACAGATACGCAGTATTTT
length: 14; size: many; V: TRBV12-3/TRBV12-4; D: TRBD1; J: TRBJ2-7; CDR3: CASRAGTGNYEQYF; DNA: TGTGCCAGCAGGGCCGGGACAGGGAACTACGAGCAGTACTTC
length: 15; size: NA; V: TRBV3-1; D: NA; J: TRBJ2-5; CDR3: CASSQDGGHQETQYF; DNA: TGTGCCAGCAGCCAAGATGGGGGCCACCAAGAGACCCAGTACTTC
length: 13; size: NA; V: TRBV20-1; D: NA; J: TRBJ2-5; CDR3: CSASKTNTVGQYF; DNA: TGCAGTGCTTCAAAGACGAATACGGTAGGGCAGTACTTC
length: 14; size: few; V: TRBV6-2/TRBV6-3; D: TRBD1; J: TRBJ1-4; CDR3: CASRPGTALRRLFF; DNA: TGTGCCAGCAGACCCGGGACAGCCCTAAGAAGACTGTTTTTT
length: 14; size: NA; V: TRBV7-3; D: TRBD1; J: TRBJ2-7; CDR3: CASSPSGTGLEQYF; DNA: TGTGCCAGCAGCCCTTCCGGGACAGGCCTCGAGCAGTACTTC
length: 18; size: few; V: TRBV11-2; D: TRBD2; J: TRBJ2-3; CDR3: CASSLDLSGGGPGDTQYF; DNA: TGTGCCAGCAGCTTAGATCTATCTGGCGGGGGGCCGGGGGATACGCAGTATTTT
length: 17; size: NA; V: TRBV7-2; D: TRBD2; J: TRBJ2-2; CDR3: CASSLALGIAGAGELFF; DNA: TGTGCCAGCAGCTTAGCCCTCGGGATAGCGGGGGCCGGGGAGCTGTTTTTT
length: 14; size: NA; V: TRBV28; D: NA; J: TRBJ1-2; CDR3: CASSLPGANYGYTF; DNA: TGTGCCAGCAGTCTCCCCGGGGCTAACTATGGCTACACCTTC